This is a list of T cell receptor beta chains from one sample in a study of T cell repertoires in cytomegalovirus infection. TCRdb fed the reads into MiXCR, producing one record per CDR3 protein. The data hold roughly 700,000 distinct CDR3 sequences, with approximately 33% observed a single time. Antigens for these TCRs are unknown. Material: cultured PBMCs, obtained from culture after CMV antigen stimulation. Source of these receptors: a human donor in good health (CMV status not recorded). Some clones in this sample may be carry-over from other donors' samples. CDR3s include the opening cysteine and the closing phenylalanine or tryptophan. Fields, in order: V gene, CDR3 length, CDR3 protein.

V: TRBV7-2
length: 14
CDR3: CASSSGLIREKQYF

V: TRBV10-2
length: 13
CDR3: CASRLDSQETQYF

V: TRBV28
length: 14
CDR3: CASSLQGWGNTIYF

V: TRBV7-2
length: 15
CDR3: CASSLRPGGEYGYTF

V: TRBV7-2
length: 16
CDR3: CASSLGNRGAAYEQYF

V: TRBV19
length: 16
CDR3: CASDRGLRVSNQPQHF

V: TRBV4-3
length: 14
CDR3: CASSQRFSGETQYF

V: TRBV7-2
length: 14
CDR3: CASSLRLAGAEQFF

V: TRBV7-2
length: 19
CDR3: CAAPLDRGPGYAWPDTQYF

V: TRBV27
length: 14
CDR3: CASSLEGGVYEQYF

V: TRBV4-1
length: 17
CDR3: CASSQDPRGGVGEKLFF

V: TRBV20-1
length: 14
CDR3: CSARVAGRNQPQHF

V: TRBV7-9
length: 14
CDR3: CASSLDTGDQPQHF

V: TRBV5-1
length: 13
CDR3: CASSPIWVGELFF

V: TRBV20-1
length: 15
CDR3: CSARDGREGQETQYF

V: TRBV11-2
length: 12
CDR3: CASSLNGNEQFF

V: TRBV20-1
length: 14
CDR3: CSARATSGRWEQYF

V: TRBV19
length: 14
CDR3: CASSMGAGSYGYTF

V: TRBV7-2
length: 15
CDR3: CASSLLPSGTGELFF

V: TRBV20-1
length: 12
CDR3: CSARGSGETQYF

V: TRBV12-3/TRBV12-4
length: 14
CDR3: CASSRLTVNTEAFF

V: TRBV12-5
length: 16
CDR3: CASGLVLTESADTQYF

V: TRBV7-2
length: 14
CDR3: CASNTVSGANVLTF

V: TRBV6-2/TRBV6-3
length: 15
CDR3: CASTQTSGATDTQYF

V: TRBV20-1
length: 15
CDR3: CSATLAGRDQETQYF

V: TRBV7-2
length: 13
CDR3: CASSEQGTDTQYF

V: TRBV5-4
length: 14
CDR3: CASSSGPSIDEQFF

V: TRBV24-1
length: 12
CDR3: CAAQSRNTEAFF

V: TRBV4-3
length: 16
CDR3: CASSQERTGRLGGYTF

V: TRBV18
length: 11
CDR3: CASSRTPVKIF

V: TRBV19
length: 12
CDR3: CASIDRDLGQYF

V: TRBV7-2
length: 16
CDR3: CASSLEGSGVYNEQFF

V: TRBV6-2/TRBV6-3
length: 17
CDR3: CASRPWTGLPNTDTQYF

V: TRBV7-9
length: 15
CDR3: CASSRTTGTRSEQYF

V: TRBV7-2
length: 19
CDR3: CASSPREREVTGSYNEQFF

V: TRBV7-6
length: 14
CDR3: CASSLRGTPYEQYF

V: TRBV29-1
length: 11
CDR3: CSVETATEAFF

V: TRBV7-2
length: 14
CDR3: CASSVRQGGAEAFF

V: TRBV28
length: 14
CDR3: CASSFSGSFDGYTF

V: TRBV5-4
length: 16
CDR3: CASSLAGGAGNYGYTF

V: TRBV3-1
length: 16
CDR3: CASSPSGTSGQETQYF

V: TRBV5-4
length: 16
CDR3: CASSPGRAGGQETQYF

V: TRBV7-8
length: 15
CDR3: CASSLAGQGYNEQFF

V: TRBV4-2
length: 14
CDR3: CASSQGPAGGDQYF